The present entry profiles one TCR beta chain with its context. The count of this clone is one. Its antigen is still unknown. Per-base quality was not reported, and no clone a single base away is much larger than it. These data belong to a study of brain metastases from non-small cell lung cancer (dated by TCRdb to about 2019). As for the study more broadly: The study profiled the immune microenvironment of paired resected primary tumors and brain metastases from non-small-cell lung cancer patients. The study at large found these results: TCR repertoires were found to be largely shared between paired brain metastases and primary tumors, although sparse T-cell densities were observed in the brain metastases. Compared with the matched primary tumors, T-cell clones appeared to be expanded in nearly 65% of brain metastases. T-cell infiltration was lower in brain metastases than in primary tumors (P < 0.001).

V ends up 5 bases short and J 1 base short, with an unmatched junction base count of 6. From the cysteine through the phenylalanine, the CDR3 covers 15 amino acids. Only the CDR3 DNA is retained, 45 bases long and in frame from the first base. From the germline V gene, CDR1 is SGHTA and CDR2 is FQGNSA. The method behind the library was the immunoSEQ multiplex PCR assay. Alongside a 770-gene immune expression panel, the team sequenced the T-cell receptor beta chain repertoire. Not all clones reach the TCRdb copy of this immuneACCESS table, which keeps in-frame sequences only. Checked studies attribute under half of the gap to unresolved V genes and leave the rest unexplained. The sample table records about 1,500 clones; about 81% of these occur just once. Jointly, the top ten make up about an eighth of the sample. The cohort was made up of a few dozen patients with surgically resected non-small-cell lung cancer, each of whom had both a primary tumor specimen and a brain metastasis specimen. Tumor specimens were archival formalin-fixed, paraffin-embedded tissues.

Sample: primary lung tumor tissue. The sample's cell subset or site label, in plain terms: primary lung tumor paired with brain metastasis. Recombination linked TRBV7-2 to TRBJ2-7; 9 bases in the junction line up with TRBD1. The sequence came from a donor aged 40 or over with non-small cell lung cancer. The CDR3 protein sequence reads: CASSDRDRASYEQYF. The DNA is as follows: TGTGCCAGCAGCGACCGGGACAGGGCTTCCTACGAGCAGTACTTC.